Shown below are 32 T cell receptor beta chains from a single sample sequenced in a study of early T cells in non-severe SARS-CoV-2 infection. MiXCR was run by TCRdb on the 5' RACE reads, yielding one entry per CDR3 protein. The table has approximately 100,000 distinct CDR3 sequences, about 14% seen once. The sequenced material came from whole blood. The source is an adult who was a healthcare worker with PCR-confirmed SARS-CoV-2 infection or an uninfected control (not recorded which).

This CDR3 is CASSVVTTRTDTQYF. CDR3 nucleotide sequence: TGTGCCAGCAGCGTGGTGACGACTCGCACAGATACGCAGTATTTT. This chain links TRBV11-2 with TRBJ2-3, with D uncertain. The CDR3 contains 15 residues. Germline CDR1 and CDR2: SGHAT and FQNNGV. V gave up 5 bases and J gave up 1 base, with 13 bases separating them.

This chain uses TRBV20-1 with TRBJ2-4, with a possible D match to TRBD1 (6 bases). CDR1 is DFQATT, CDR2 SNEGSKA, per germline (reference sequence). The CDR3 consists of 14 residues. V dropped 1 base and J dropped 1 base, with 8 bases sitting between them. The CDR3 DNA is TGCAGTGCTAGAGTGGGACATGCCAAAAACATTCAGTACTTC. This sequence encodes CSARVGHAKNIQYF.

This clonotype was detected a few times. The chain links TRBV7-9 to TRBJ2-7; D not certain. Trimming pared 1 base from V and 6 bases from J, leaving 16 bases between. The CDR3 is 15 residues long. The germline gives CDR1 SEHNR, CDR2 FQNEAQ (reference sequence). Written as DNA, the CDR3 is TGTGCCAGCAGCTTAGTTAAGGGCCCGACTGGCGAGCAGTACTTC. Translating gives CASSLVKGPTGEQYF.

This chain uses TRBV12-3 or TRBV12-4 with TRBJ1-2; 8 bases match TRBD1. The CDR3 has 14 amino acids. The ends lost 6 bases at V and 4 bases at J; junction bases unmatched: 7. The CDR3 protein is CASRAGGLGYGYTF. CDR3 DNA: TGTGCCAGCAGAGCAGGGGGCTTAGGCTATGGCTACACCTTC.

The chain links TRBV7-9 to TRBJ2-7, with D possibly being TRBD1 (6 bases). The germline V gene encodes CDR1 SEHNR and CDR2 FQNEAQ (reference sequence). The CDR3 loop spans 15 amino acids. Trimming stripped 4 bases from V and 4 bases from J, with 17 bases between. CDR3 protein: CASSSTGMGIYEQYF. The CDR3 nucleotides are TGTGCCAGCAGCTCCACAGGGATGGGAATATACGAGCAGTACTTC.

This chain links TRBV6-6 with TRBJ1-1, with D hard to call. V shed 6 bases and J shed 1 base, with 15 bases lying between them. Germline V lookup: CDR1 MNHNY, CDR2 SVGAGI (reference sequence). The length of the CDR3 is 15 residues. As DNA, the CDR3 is TGTGCCAGCAGCCCTCCGACGACACAGAACACTGAAGCTTTCTTT. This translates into CASSPPTTQNTEAFF.

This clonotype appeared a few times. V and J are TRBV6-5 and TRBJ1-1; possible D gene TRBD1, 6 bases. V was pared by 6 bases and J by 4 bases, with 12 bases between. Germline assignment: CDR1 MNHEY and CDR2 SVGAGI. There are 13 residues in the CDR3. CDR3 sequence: CASSPGVRTEAFF. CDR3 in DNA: TGTGCCAGCAGCCCAGGGGTCCGCACTGAAGCTTTCTTT.

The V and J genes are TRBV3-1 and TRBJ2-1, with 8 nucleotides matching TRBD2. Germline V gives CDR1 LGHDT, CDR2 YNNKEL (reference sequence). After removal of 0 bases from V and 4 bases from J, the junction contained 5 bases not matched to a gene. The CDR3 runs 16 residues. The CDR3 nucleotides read TGTGCCAGCAGCCAAGATTTCGCTAGCGGGTACAATGAGCAGTTCTTC. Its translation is CASSQDFASGYNEQFF.

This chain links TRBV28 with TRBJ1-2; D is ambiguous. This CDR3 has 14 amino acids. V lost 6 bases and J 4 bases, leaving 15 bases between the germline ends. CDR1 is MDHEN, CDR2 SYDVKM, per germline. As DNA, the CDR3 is TGTGCCAGCAGCCCAGATGGCGAAACCTATGGCTACACCTTC. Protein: CASSPDGETYGYTF.

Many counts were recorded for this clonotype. CDR3 nucleotide sequence: TGCAGCGTGGGGACTAGTACCTCGGGAGAGCAGTACTTC. It codes for CSVGTSTSGEQYF. This chain joins TRBV29-1 and TRBJ2-7, with TRBD2 matching over 8 bases. V shed 6 bases, J shed 7 bases, and the junction held 11 bases outside the gene matches. The germline gives CDR1 SQVTM, CDR2 ANQGSEA. This CDR3 is built from 13 residues.

CDR3 sequence (DNA): TGTGCCAGCAGTCGGGCTACAGGGGGCTATGGCTACACCTTC. Encoded protein: CASSRATGGYGYTF. The chain carries TRBV7-9 and TRBJ1-2; TRBD1 aligns across 8 bases. Germline V CDR1 and CDR2: SEHNR, FQNEAQ (reference sequence). The CDR3 totals 14 residues. V lost 6 bases, J lost 4 bases, and 7 bases stayed unmatched.

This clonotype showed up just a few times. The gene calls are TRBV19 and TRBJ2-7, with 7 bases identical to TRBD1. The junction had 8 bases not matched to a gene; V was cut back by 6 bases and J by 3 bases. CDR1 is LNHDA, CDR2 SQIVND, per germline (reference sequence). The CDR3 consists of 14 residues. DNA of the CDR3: TGTGCCAGTAGCGAGGGTACAGGGGTCTACGAGCAGTACTTC. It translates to CASSEGTGVYEQYF. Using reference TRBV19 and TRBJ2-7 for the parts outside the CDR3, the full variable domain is DGGITQSPKYLFRKEGQNVTLSCEQNLNHDAMYWYRQDPGQGLRLIYYSQIVNDFQKGDIAEGYSVSREKKESFPLTVTSAQKNPTAFYLCASSEGTGVYEQYFGPGTRLTVT.

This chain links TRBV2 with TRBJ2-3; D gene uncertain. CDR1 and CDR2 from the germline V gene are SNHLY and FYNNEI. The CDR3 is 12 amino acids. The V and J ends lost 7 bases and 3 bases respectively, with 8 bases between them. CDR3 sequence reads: CASTQATDTQYF. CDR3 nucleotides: TGTGCCAGCACCCAGGCTACAGATACGCAGTATTTT.

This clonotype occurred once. CDR3 bases: TGTGCCAGCAGCTTTCGGGGGCCGGGGGACTATAATTCACCCCTCCACTTT. This translates into CASSFRGPGDYNSPLHF. J is TRBJ1-6 and V is TRBV11-2; D might be TRBD1 (6 bases). The V end lost 3 bases, the J end lost 3 bases, and 15 bases lay between the germline ends. The CDR3 covers 17 residues. Germline V CDR1 and CDR2: SGHAT, FQNNGV.

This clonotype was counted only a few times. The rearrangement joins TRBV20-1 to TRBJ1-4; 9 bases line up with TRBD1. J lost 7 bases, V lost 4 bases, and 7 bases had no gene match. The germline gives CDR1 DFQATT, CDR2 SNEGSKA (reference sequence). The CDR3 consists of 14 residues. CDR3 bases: TGCAGTGCTATCCCCGGGACAGGGAGTGAAAAACTGTTTTTT. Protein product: CSAIPGTGSEKLFF.

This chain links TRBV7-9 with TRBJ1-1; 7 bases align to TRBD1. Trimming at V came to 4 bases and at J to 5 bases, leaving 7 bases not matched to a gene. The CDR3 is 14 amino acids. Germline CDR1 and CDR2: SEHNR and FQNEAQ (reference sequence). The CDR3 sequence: CASSYGTAGTEAFF. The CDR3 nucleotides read TGTGCCAGCAGCTACGGGACAGCCGGGACTGAAGCTTTCTTT.

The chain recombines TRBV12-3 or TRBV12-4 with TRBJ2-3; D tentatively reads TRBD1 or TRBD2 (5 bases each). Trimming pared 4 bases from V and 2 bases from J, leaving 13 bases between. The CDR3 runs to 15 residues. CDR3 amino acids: CASSSKLGHTDTQYF. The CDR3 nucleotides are TGTGCCAGCAGTTCCAAACTAGGACACACAGATACGCAGTATTTT.

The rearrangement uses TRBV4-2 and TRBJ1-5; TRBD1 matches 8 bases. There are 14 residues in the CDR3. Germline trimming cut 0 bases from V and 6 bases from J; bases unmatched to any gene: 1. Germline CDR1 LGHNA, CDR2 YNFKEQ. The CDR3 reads CASSQDRGLQPQHF. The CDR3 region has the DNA TGTGCCAGCAGCCAAGACAGGGGGCTTCAGCCCCAGCATTTT.

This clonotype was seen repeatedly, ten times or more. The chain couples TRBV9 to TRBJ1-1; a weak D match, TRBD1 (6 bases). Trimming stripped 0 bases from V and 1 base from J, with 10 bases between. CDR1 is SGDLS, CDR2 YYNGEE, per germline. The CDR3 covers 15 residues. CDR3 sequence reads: CASSVGGRGNTEAFF. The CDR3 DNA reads TGTGCCAGCAGCGTAGGAGGCAGGGGGAACACTGAAGCTTTCTTT.

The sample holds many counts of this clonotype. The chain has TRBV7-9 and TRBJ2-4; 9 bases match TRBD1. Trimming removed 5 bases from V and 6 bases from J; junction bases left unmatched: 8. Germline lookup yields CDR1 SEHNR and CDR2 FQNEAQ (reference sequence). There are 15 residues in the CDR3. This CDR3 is CASSAPPDRGNIQYF. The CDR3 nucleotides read TGTGCCAGCAGCGCACCCCCGGACAGGGGAAACATTCAGTACTTC.

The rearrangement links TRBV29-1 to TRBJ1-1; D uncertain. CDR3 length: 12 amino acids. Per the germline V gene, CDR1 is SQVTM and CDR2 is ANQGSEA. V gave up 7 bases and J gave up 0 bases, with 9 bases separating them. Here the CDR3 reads CSGRFMNTEAFF. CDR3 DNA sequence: TGCAGCGGTAGGTTTATGAACACTGAAGCTTTCTTT.

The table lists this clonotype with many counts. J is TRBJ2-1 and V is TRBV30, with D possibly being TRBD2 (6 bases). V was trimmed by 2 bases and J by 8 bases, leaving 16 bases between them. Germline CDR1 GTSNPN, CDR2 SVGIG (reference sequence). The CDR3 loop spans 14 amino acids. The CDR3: CAWSQRLEVDEQFF. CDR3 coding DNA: TGTGCCTGGAGTCAACGACTAGAGGTGGATGAGCAGTTCTTC.

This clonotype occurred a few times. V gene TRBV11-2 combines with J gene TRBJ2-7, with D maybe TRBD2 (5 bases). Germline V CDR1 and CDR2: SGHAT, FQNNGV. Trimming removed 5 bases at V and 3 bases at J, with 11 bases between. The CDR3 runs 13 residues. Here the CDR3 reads CASSHERGYEQYF. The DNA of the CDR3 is TGTGCCAGCAGCCATGAACGGGGCTACGAGCAGTACTTC.

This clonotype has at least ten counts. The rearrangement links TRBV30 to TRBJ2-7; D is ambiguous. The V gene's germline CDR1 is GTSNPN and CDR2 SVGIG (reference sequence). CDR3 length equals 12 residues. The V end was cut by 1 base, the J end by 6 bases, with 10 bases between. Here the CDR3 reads CAWSDPMAEQYF. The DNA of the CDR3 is TGTGCCTGGAGTGACCCCATGGCCGAGCAGTACTTC.

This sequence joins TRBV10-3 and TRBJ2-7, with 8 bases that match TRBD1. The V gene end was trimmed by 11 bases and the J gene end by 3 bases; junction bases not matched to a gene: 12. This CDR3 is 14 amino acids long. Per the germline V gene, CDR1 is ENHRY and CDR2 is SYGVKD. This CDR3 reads CAALRTGPFYEQYF. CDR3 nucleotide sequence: TGTGCCGCCCTCAGGACAGGGCCCTTCTACGAGCAGTACTTC.

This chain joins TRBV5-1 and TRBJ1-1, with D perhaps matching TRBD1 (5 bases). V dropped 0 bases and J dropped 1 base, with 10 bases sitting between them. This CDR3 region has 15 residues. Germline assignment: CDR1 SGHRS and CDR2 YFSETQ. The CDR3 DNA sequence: TGCGCCAGCAGCTTGGTCAGGGCTAAGAACACTGAAGCTTTCTTT. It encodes CASSLVRAKNTEAFF.

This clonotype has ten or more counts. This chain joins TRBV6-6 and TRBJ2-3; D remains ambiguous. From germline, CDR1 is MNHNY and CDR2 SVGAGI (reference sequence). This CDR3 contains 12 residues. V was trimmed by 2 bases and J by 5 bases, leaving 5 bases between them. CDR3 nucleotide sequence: TGTGCCAGCAGTTACCCCGAAGATACGCAGTATTTT. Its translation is CASSYPEDTQYF.

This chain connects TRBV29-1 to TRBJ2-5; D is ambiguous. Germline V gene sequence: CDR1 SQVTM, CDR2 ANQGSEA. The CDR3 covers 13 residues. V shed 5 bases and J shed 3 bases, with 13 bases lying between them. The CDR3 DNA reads TGCAGCGTTCACGGACGGATAAAAGAGACCCAGTACTTC. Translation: CSVHGRIKETQYF.

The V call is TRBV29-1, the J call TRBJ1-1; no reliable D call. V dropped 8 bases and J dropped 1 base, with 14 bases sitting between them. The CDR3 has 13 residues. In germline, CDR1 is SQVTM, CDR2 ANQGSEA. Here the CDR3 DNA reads TGCAGCTCCCAAGAAGGAGGGAACACTGAAGCTTTCTTT. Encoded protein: CSSQEGGNTEAFF.

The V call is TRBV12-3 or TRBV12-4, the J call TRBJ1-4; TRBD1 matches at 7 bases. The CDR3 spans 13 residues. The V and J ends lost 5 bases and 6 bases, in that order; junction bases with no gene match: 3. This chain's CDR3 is CASSDDRDEKLFF. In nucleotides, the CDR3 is TGTGCCAGCAGTGATGACAGGGATGAAAAACTGTTTTTT.

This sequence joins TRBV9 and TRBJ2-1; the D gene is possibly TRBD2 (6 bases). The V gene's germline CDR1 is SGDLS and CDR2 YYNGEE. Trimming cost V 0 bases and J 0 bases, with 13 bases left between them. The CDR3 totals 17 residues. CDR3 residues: CASSVGLGGASYNEQFF. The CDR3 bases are TGTGCCAGCAGCGTAGGCCTGGGCGGGGCCTCCTACAATGAGCAGTTCTTC.

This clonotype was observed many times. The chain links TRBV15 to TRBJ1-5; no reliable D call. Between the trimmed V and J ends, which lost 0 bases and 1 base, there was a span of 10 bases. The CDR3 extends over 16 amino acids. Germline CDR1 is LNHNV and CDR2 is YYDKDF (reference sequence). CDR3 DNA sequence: TGTGCCACCAGCAGAGAAGGAGTTTGGAGCAATCAGCCCCAGCATTTT. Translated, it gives CATSREGVWSNQPQHF.